The 3 T cell receptor beta chains reported below all come from one sample, sequenced in a study of T cells in Graves' hyperthyroidism and ophthalmopathy. RNA transcripts served as the template for amplifying TCR beta CDR3 regions. The HTBI primer set served for first-round RT-PCR of the TCR CDR3. TCRdb independently ran MiXCR on the multiplex PCR reads; one entry per CDR3 protein. The repertoire holds some 460,000 distinct CDR3 sequences, with less than 20% as singletons. The specimen was blood. The receptor set was obtained from a young woman with Graves' hyperthyroidism.

This clonotype occurred a few times. The genes are TRBV3-1 and TRBJ2-2; 10 nucleotides align to TRBD2. This CDR3 comprises 17 residues. V shed 1 base and J 0 bases; nucleotides not matched to a gene: 2. Germline assignment: CDR1 LGHDT and CDR2 YNNKEL (reference sequence). DNA for the CDR3: TGTGCCAGCAGCCAAGCCGGGACTAGCGCGAACACCGGGGAGCTGTTTTTT. Translated, it gives CASSQAGTSANTGELFF. Using reference TRBV3-1 and TRBJ2-2 for the parts outside the CDR3, the full variable domain is DTAVSQTPKYLVTQMGNDKSIKCEQNLGHDTMYWYKQDSKKFLKIMFSYNNKELIINETVPNRFSPKSPDKAHLNLHINSLELGDSAVYFCASSQAGTSANTGELFFGEGSRLTVL.

This clonotype was seen repeatedly, ten times or more. V gene TRBV20-1 combines with J gene TRBJ1-1, with no clear D. V lost 7 bases and J lost 1, with 10 bases in between. This CDR3 region has 12 residues. Germline loops: CDR1 DFQATT, CDR2 SNEGSKA (reference sequence). The CDR3 here is CSVELRNTEAFF. The CDR3 nucleotides are TGCAGTGTGGAGTTAAGGAACACTGAAGCTTTCTTT.

The CDR3 sequence is CASSPLAGWNTGELFF. The CDR3 nucleotides are TGTGCCAGCTCACCGCTAGCGGGCTGGAACACCGGGGAGCTGTTTTTT. This chain links TRBV18 with TRBJ2-2, with 8 bases lining up with TRBD2. V trimming: 3 bases; J trimming: 1 base; junction bases outside the gene matches: 4. Germline assignment: CDR1 KGHSH and CDR2 LQKENI. The CDR3 sequence is 16 residues long.